Listed here are 18 T cell receptor beta chains from one sample, sequenced in a study of beta chain features in type 1 diabetes. Every isolated RNA sample was fully reverse transcribed, so sequencing captured expressed TCRB transcripts. Some clones are missing from TCRdb's copy, which holds only in-frame ones; the method was immunoSEQ multiplex PCR. This table holds about 340,000 clones, roughly 8% found once. The sample was central memory CD4+ T cells from blood. These receptors came from a woman under 30 in good health.

This chain connects TRBV11-2 to TRBJ2-1; weak D call: TRBD2 (6 bases). Germline assignment: CDR1 SGHAT and CDR2 FQNNGV. CDR3 length equals 15 residues. V was clipped by 4 bases and J by 4 bases, with 14 bases between them. CDR3 sequence: CASSYRADYYNEQFF. CDR3 bases: TGTGCCAGCAGCTATCGCGCGGACTATTACAATGAGCAGTTCTTC.

The rearrangement joins TRBV14 to TRBJ2-3, with TRBD2 as a possible D gene (6 bases). This CDR3 comprises 13 residues. The V end was cut by 4 bases, the J end by 12 bases, with 17 bases between. Germline CDR1 reads SGHDN; CDR2 reads FVKESK. Here the CDR3 DNA reads TGTGCCAGCAGCCTTTCGACTAGTTCCGCACAGTATTTT. The encoded protein is CASSLSTSSAQYF.

This clone has at least ten counts. The chain joins TRBV7-2 to TRBJ2-1; no reliable D call. Germline V gives CDR1 SGHTA, CDR2 FQGNSA. V gave up 1 base and J gave up 8 bases, with 6 bases separating them. The CDR3 length is 12 residues. The CDR3 DNA sequence: TGTGCCAGCAGCTTAGGGATTGATGAGCAGTTCTTC. It specifies CASSLGIDEQFF.

This clone appeared a few times. This chain joins TRBV18 and TRBJ2-7; TRBD2 is a possible D gene (5 bases). The V end lost 5 bases, the J end lost 3 bases, and 11 bases lay between the germline ends. The CDR3 totals 13 residues. Germline V gives CDR1 KGHSH, CDR2 LQKENI. This CDR3 reads CASSGAAIYEQYF. Here the CDR3 DNA reads TGTGCCAGCTCAGGAGCGGCCATCTACGAGCAGTACTTC.

This clone was seen only a few times. The V and J genes are TRBV5-1 and TRBJ2-1; D is unresolved. From germline, CDR1 is SGHRS and CDR2 YFSETQ. CDR3 length: 14 amino acids. Trimming shortened V by 1 base and J by 4 bases, and 9 bases separated the two germline ends. DNA for the CDR3: TGCGCCAGCAGCTTGACCTTGGGATACAATGAGCAGTTCTTC. Translated: CASSLTLGYNEQFF.

The V and J genes are TRBV28 and TRBJ2-2, with 7 bases lining up with TRBD1. This CDR3 contains 12 residues. The germline V gene encodes CDR1 MDHEN and CDR2 SYDVKM. With 7 bases clipped from V and 5 bases from J, the junction kept 1 base outside the gene matches. CDR3 protein: CASTGQTGELFF. In DNA, the CDR3 is TGTGCCAGCACGGGACAGACCGGGGAGCTGTTTTTT.

Notes on this clone: A clone one base away is much larger, so this may be a read error. At the DNA level, this CDR3 is encoded by other sequences in the same sample as well. This chain links TRBV7-2 with TRBJ2-5, with D unresolved. This CDR3 spans 13 amino acids. Germline V lookup: CDR1 SGHTA, CDR2 FQGNSA. Deletions cut 1 base from V and 4 bases from J, with 7 bases between. CDR3 sequence reads: CASSLGVRETQYF. DNA of the CDR3: TGTGCCAGCAGCTTAGGAGTACGAGAGACCCAGTACTTC. Filled out from reference TRBV7-2 and TRBJ2-5, the complete variable domain reads GAGVSQSPSNKVTEKGKDVELRCDPISGHTALYWYRQSLGQGLEFLIYFQGNSAPDKSGLPSDRFSAERTGGSVSTLTIQRTQQEDSAVYLCASSLGVRETQYFGPGTRLLVL.

This clone was detected only a few times. The chain has TRBV29-1 and TRBJ2-7; TRBD1 matches 7 bases. Germline CDR1 reads SQVTM; CDR2 reads ANQGSEA. V lost 3 bases, J lost 3 bases, and 5 bases stayed unmatched. This CDR3 contains 13 residues. The chain's CDR3 is CSVDIGDSYEQYF. In nucleotides, the CDR3 is TGCAGCGTTGACATAGGGGACAGCTACGAGCAGTACTTC.

The chain recombines TRBV27 with TRBJ2-7; D tentatively reads TRBD1 or TRBD2 (6 bases each). This CDR3 comprises 14 residues. The V end lost 7 bases, the J end lost 0 bases, and 13 bases lay between the germline ends. Germline-derived CDR1 and CDR2 are MNHEY and SMNVEV (reference sequence). The CDR3 bases are TGTGCCAGCAAGGTTCGGGGGCTCTCCTACGAGCAGTACTTC. As protein: CASKVRGLSYEQYF.

This clone was seen ten or more times. V usage is TRBV5-4 and J usage is TRBJ2-5, with 7 bases identical to TRBD2. The germline CDR1 and CDR2 sequences are SGHNT and YYREEE (reference sequence). J was trimmed by 4 bases and V by 2 bases; bases with no gene match: 5. The CDR3 spans 14 residues. The CDR3, as DNA: TGTGCCAGCAGCTTTGGCGGGAGCGGAGAGACCCAGTACTTC. Amino acid sequence: CASSFGGSGETQYF.

This clone was observed a few times. The rearrangement joins TRBV4-3 to TRBJ2-2; 11 nucleotides line up with TRBD2. The CDR3 spans 17 residues. CDR1 is LGHNA, CDR2 YSLEER, per germline. J gave up 5 bases and V 3 bases, and 8 bases lay outside the gene matches. This CDR3 is CASSHSLAGGFTGELFF. CDR3 in DNA: TGCGCCAGCAGCCACTCCCTAGCGGGAGGTTTTACCGGGGAGCTGTTTTTT.

This clone was observed a handful of times. The chain combines TRBV7-9 with TRBJ2-5; the D is unclear. The V end lost 5 bases, the J end lost 5 bases, and 15 bases lay between the germline ends. This CDR3 region has 14 residues. Germline assignment: CDR1 SEHNR and CDR2 FQNEAQ (reference sequence). The CDR3 coding sequence is TGTGCCAGCAGCCTTCCCCGACGAGTTGAGACCCAGTACTTC. It codes for CASSLPRRVETQYF.

The chain joins TRBV6-6 to TRBJ2-3; D gene unclear. This CDR3 has 14 residues. V was cut by 4 bases and J by 1 base, with 9 bases left in between. Germline V CDR1 and CDR2: MNHNY, SVGAGI (reference sequence). The DNA of the CDR3 is TGTGCCAGCAGTTGGGCGGACGGCACAGATACGCAGTATTTT. Translating it yields CASSWADGTDTQYF.

The chain is built from TRBV2 and TRBJ1-2, with 8 bases identical to TRBD1. Trimming at V came to 4 bases and at J to 4 bases, leaving 5 bases not matched to a gene. The germline V gene encodes CDR1 SNHLY and CDR2 FYNNEI. This CDR3 has 14 residues. CDR3 region: CASSGTGSGYGYTF. In DNA, the CDR3 is TGTGCCAGCAGTGGGACAGGGAGTGGCTATGGCTACACCTTC.

The chain links TRBV6-5 to TRBJ2-7, with 8 bases identical to TRBD2. V shed 0 bases and J 7 bases; nucleotides not matched to a gene: 11. From germline, CDR1 is MNHEY and CDR2 SVGAGI. The CDR3 loop spans 16 amino acids. The CDR3 DNA is TGTGCCAGCAGTTACTCAGGAAGCGGGAGAGGGGGGGAGCAGTACTTC. It specifies CASSYSGSGRGGEQYF.

This clone came up a few times. V gene TRBV5-1 combines with J gene TRBJ2-7; no firm D call. Germline CDR1 is SGHRS and CDR2 is YFSETQ. The CDR3 length is 14 residues. Trimming left V 2 bases short and J 0 bases short, with 9 bases between. The CDR3 sequence is CASSFAGYSYEQYF. CDR3 DNA sequence: TGCGCCAGCAGCTTCGCCGGGTACTCCTACGAGCAGTACTTC.

This clone was seen more than once but under ten times. The V gene is TRBV2, the J gene TRBJ2-1; TRBD1 is a possible D gene (5 bases). Trimming stripped 1 base from V and 3 bases from J, with 19 bases between. Germline CDR1 is SNHLY and CDR2 is FYNNEI. CDR3 length equals 18 residues. The CDR3, as DNA: TGTGCCAGCAGTGAAGGAAGGGGCAGGAAGCAAAACTACAATGAGCAGTTCTTC. Its translation is CASSEGRGRKQNYNEQFF.

CDR3 in DNA: TGTGCCAGCAGCCGCGACAGATCCTACGAGCAGTACTTC. Translated: CASSRDRSYEQYF. The chain is built from TRBV6-5 and TRBJ2-7, with TRBD1 as a possible D gene (5 bases). Germline CDR1 is MNHEY and CDR2 is SVGAGI. This CDR3 spans 13 amino acids. The V end lost 6 bases, the J end lost 1 base, and 10 bases lay between the germline ends.